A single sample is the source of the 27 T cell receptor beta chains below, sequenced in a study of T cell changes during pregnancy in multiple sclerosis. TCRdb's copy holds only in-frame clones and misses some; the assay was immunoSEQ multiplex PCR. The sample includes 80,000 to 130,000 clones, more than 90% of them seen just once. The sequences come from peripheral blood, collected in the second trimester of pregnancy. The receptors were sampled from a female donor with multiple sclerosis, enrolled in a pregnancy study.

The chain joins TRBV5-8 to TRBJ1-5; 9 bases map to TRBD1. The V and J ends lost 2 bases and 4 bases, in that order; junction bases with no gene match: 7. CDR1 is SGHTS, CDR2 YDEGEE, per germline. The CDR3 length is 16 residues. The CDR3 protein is CASSFGTGPTNQPQHF. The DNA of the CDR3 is TGTGCCAGCAGCTTTGGGACAGGGCCCACTAATCAGCCCCAGCATTTT.

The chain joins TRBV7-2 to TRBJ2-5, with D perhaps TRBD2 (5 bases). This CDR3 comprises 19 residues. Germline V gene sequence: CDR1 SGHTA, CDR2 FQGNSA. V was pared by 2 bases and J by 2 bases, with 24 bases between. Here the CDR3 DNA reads TGTGCCAGCAGCTTACAGATATTGCCGGGGAGATGGTATCAAGAGACCCAGTACTTC. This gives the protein CASSLQILPGRWYQETQYF. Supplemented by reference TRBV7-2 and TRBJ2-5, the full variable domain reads GAGVSQSPSNKVTEKGKDVELRCDPISGHTALYWYRQSLGQGLEFLIYFQGNSAPDKSGLPSDRFSAERTGGSVSTLTIQRTQQEDSAVYLCASSLQILPGRWYQETQYFGPGTRLLVL.

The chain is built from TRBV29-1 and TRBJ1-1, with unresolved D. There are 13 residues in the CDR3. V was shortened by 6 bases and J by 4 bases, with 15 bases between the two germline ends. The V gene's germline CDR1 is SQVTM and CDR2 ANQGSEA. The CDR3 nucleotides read TGCAGCGTACATTTATTGGCGGGCACTGAAGCTTTCTTT. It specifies CSVHLLAGTEAFF.

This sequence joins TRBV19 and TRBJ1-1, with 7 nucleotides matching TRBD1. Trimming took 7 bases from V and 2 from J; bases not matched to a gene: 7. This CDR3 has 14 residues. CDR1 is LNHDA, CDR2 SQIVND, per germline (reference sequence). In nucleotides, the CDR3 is TGTGCCAGTAAGCACGGGACAGACAACACTGAAGCTTTCTTT. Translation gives CASKHGTDNTEAFF.

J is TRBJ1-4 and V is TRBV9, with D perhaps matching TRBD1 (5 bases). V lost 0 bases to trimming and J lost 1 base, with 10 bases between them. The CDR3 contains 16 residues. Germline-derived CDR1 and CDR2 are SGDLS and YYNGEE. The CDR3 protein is CASSVGIGVTNEKLFF. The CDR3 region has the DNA TGTGCCAGCAGCGTAGGAATAGGGGTAACTAATGAAAAACTGTTTTTT.

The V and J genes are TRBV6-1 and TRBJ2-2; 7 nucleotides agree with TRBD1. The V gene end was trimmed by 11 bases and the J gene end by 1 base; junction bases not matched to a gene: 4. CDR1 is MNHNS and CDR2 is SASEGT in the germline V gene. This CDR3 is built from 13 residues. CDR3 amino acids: CAGQELNTGELFF. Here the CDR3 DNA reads TGTGCCGGACAGGAGCTGAACACCGGGGAGCTGTTTTTT.

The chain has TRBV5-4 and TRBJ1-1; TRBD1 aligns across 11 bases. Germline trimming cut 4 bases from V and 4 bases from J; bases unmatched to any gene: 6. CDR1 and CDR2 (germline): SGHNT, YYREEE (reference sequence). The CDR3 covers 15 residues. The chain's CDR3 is CASSTRDRGTTEAFF. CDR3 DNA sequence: TGTGCCAGCAGCACCCGGGACAGGGGGACCACTGAAGCTTTCTTT.

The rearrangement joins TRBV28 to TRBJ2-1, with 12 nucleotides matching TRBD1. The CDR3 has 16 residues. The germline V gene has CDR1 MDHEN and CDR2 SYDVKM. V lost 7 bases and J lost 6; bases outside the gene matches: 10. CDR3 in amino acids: CASTHPGGQGANEQFF. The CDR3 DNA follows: TGTGCCAGCACCCATCCGGGGGGACAGGGGGCCAATGAGCAGTTCTTC.

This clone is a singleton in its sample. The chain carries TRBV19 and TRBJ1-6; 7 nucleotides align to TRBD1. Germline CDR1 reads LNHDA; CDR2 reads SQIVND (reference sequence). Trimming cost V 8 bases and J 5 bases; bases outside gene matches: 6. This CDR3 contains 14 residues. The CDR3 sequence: CASRGTVDNSPLHF. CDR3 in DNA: TGTGCCAGTCGGGGGACAGTTGATAATTCACCCCTCCACTTT.

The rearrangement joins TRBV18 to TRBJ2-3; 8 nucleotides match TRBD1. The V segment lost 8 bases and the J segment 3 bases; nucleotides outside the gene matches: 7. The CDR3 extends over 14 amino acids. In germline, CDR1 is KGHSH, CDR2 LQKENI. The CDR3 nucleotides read TGTGCCAGCCGGACAGGGCTGGTGACAGATACGCAGTATTTT. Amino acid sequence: CASRTGLVTDTQYF.

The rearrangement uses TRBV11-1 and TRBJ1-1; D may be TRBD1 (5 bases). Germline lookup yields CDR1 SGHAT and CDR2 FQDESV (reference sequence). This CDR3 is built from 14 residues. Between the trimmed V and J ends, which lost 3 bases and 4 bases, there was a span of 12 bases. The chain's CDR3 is CASSLGGGSTEAFF. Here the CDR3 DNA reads TGTGCCAGCAGCTTGGGCGGGGGGTCCACTGAAGCTTTCTTT.

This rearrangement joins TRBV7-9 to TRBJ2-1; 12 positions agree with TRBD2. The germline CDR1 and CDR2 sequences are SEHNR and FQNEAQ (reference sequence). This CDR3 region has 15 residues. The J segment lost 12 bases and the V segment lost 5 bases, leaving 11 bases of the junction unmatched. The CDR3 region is CASSPGASGGAGQFF. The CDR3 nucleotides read TGTGCCAGCAGCCCCGGGGCTAGCGGGGGGGCAGGGCAGTTCTTC.

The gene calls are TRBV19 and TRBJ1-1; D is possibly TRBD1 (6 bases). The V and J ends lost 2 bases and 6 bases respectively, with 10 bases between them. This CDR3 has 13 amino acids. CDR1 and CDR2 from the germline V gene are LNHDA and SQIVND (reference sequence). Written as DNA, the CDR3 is TGTGCCAGTAGTATATTAGAGGGGGCTGAAGCTTTCTTT. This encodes CASSILEGAEAFF. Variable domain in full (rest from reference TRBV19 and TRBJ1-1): DGGITQSPKYLFRKEGQNVTLSCEQNLNHDAMYWYRQDPGQGLRLIYYSQIVNDFQKGDIAEGYSVSREKKESFPLTVTSAQKNPTAFYLCASSILEGAEAFFGQGTRLTVV.

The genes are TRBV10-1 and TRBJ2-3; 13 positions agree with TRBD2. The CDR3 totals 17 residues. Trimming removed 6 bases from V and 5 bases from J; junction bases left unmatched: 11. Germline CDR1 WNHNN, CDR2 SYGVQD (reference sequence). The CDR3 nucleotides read TGCGCCAGCAGCGAGGGACTAGCGGGGCCCCCCCAAGATACGCAGTATTTT. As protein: CASSEGLAGPPQDTQYF.

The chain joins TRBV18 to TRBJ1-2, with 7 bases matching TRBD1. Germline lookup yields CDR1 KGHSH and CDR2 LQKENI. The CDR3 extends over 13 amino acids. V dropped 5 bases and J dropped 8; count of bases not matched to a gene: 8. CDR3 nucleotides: TGTGCCAGCTCAGTAAGCACAGGGGACGGCTACACCTTC. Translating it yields CASSVSTGDGYTF. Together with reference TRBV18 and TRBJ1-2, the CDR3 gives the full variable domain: NAGVMQNPRHLVRRRGQEARLRCSPMKGHSHVYWYRQLPEEGLKFMVYLQKENIIDESGMPKERFSAEFPKEGPSILRIQQVVRGDSAAYFCASSVSTGDGYTFGSGTRLTVV.

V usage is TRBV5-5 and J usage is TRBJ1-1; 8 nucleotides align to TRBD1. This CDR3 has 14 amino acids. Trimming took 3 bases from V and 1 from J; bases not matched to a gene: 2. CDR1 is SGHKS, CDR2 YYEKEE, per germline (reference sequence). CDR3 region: CASSWTGRNTEAFF. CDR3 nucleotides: TGTGCCAGCAGCTGGACAGGGAGGAACACTGAAGCTTTCTTT.

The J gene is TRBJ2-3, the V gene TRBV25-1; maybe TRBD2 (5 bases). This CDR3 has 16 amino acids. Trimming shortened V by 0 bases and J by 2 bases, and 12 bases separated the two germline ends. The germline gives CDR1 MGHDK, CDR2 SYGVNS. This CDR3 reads CASSEYEGTATDTQYF. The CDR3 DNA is TGTGCCAGCAGTGAATACGAGGGAACGGCCACAGATACGCAGTATTTT.

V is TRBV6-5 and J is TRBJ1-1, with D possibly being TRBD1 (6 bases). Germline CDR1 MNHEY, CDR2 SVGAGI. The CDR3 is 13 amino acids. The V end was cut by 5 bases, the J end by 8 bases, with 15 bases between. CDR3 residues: CASSRGTDKEAFF. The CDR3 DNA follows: TGTGCCAGCAGTAGGGGGACGGACAAGGAAGCTTTCTTT.

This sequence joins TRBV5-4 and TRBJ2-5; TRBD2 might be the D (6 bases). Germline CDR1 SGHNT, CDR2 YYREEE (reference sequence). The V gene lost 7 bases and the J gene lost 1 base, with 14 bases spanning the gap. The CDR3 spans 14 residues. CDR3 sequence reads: CASGRAGTQETQYF. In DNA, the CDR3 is TGTGCCAGCGGACGGGCGGGGACCCAAGAGACCCAGTACTTC. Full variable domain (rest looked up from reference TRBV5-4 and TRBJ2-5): ETGVTQSPTHLIKTRGQQVTLRCSSQSGHNTVSWYQQALGQGPQFIFQYYREEENGRGNFPPRFSGLQFPNYSSELNVNALELDDSALYLCASGRAGTQETQYFGPGTRLLVL.

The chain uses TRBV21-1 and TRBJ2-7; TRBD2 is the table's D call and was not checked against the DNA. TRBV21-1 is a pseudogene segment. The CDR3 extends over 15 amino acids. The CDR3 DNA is TGTGCCAGCAGCACAATGACTAGCGGGACCCACGAGCAGTACTTC. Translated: CASSTMTSGTHEQYF.

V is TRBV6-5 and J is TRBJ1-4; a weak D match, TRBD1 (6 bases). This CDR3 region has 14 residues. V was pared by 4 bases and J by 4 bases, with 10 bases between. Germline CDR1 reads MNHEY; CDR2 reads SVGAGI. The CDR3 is CASSFGQFNEKLFF. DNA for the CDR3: TGTGCCAGCAGTTTCGGACAGTTTAATGAAAAACTGTTTTTT.

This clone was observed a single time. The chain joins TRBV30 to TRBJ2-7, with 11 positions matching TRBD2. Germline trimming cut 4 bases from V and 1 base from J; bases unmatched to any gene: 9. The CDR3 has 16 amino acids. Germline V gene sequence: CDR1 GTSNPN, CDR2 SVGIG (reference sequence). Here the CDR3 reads CAWMTRGTSGSYEQYF. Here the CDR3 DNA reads TGTGCCTGGATGACACGCGGGACTAGCGGATCCTACGAGCAGTACTTC.

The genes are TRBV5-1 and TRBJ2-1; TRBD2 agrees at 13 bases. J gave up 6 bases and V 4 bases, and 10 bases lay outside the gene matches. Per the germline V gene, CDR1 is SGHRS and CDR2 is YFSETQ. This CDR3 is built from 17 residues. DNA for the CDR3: TGCGCCAGCAGCCCCGGACTAGCGGGAGAGAGCGGCAATGAGCAGTTCTTC. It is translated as CASSPGLAGESGNEQFF.

CDR3 residues: CASSPGRREKTDTQYF. CDR3 sequence (DNA): TGCGCCAGCAGCCCAGGGCGGCGGGAGAAAACAGATACGCAGTATTTT. The chain uses TRBV5-1 and TRBJ2-3; the match to TRBD2 covers 7 bases. This CDR3 is 16 amino acids long. V trimming: 4 bases; J trimming: 3 bases; junction bases outside the gene matches: 11. Per the germline V gene, CDR1 is SGHRS and CDR2 is YFSETQ.

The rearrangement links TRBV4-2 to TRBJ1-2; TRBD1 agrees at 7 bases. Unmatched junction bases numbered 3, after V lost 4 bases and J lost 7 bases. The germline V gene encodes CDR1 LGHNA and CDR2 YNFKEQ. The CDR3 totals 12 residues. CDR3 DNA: TGTGCCAGCAGCCTCTCAGGGGGTGGCTACACCTTC. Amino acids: CASSLSGGGYTF.

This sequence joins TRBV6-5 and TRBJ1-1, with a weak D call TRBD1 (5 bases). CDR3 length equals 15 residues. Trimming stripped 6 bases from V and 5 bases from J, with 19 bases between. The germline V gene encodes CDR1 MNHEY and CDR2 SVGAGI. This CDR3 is CASRRLKGVRTEAFF. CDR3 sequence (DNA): TGTGCCAGCAGGCGCCTTAAAGGGGTAAGGACTGAAGCTTTCTTT.

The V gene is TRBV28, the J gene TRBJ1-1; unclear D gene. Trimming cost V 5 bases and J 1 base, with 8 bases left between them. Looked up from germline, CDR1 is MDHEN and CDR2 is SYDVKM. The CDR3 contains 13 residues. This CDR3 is CASSQTPNTEAFF. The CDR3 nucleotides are TGTGCCAGCAGTCAAACACCGAACACTGAAGCTTTCTTT.